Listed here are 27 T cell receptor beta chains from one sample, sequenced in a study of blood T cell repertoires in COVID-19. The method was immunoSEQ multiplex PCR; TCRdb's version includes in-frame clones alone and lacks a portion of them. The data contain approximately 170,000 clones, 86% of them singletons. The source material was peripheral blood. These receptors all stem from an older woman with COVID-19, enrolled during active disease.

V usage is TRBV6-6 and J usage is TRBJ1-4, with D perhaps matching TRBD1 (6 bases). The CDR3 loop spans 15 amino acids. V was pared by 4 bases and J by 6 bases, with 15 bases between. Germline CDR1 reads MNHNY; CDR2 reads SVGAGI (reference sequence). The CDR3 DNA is TGTGCCAGCAGTTTGATAGCAGGGGAATATGAAAAACTGTTTTTT. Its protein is CASSLIAGEYEKLFF.

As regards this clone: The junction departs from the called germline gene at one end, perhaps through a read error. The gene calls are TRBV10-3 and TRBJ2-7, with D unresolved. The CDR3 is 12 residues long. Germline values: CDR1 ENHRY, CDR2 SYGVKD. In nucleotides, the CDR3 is TGTGCCATCAGTTATGAAAACTACGGGCAGTACTTC. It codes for CAISYENYGQYF.

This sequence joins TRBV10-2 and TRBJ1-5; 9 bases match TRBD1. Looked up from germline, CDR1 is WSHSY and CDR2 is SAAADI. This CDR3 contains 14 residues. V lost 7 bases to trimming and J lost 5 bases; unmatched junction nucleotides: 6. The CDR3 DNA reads TGCGCCAGCACCCCGGGACAGGGCTATCAGCCCCAGCATTTT. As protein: CASTPGQGYQPQHF.

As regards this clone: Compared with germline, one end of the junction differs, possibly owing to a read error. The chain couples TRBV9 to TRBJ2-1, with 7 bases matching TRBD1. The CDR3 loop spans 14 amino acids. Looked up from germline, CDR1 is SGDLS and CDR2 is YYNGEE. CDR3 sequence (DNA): TGTGCCAGCAGCCCCCGCCCGGACAGGTGGCCGACCCTCTTC. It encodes CASSPRPDRWPTLF.

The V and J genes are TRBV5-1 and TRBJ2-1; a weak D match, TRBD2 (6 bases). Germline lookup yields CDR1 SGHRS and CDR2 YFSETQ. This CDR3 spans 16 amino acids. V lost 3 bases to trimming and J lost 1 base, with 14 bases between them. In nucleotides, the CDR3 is TGCGCCAGCAGCTCGGGGGTGTATAGATCCTACAATGAGCAGTTCTTC. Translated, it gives CASSSGVYRSYNEQFF.

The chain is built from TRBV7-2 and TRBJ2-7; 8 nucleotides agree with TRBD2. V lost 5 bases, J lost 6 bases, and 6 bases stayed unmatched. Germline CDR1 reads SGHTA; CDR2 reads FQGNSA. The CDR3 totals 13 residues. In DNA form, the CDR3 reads TGTGCCAGCAGCCGACCACTAGCGGTCGAGCAGTACTTC. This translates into CASSRPLAVEQYF.

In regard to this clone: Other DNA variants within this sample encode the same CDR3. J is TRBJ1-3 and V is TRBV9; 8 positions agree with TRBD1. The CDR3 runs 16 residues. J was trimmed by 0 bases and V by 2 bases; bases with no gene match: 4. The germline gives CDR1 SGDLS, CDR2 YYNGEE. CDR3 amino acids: CASSVGQESSGNTIYF. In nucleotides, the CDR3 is TGTGCCAGCAGCGTGGGACAGGAATCCTCTGGAAACACCATATATTTT.

CDR3 residues: CASSYLGQGNTEAFF. CDR3 bases: TGTGCCAGCAGTTATCTTGGACAGGGTAACACTGAAGCTTTCTTT. V gene TRBV6-5 combines with J gene TRBJ1-1, with 8 bases that match TRBD1. The length of the CDR3 is 15 residues. Trimming took 3 bases from V and 2 from J; bases not matched to a gene: 5. The germline CDR1 and CDR2 sequences are MNHEY and SVGAGI.

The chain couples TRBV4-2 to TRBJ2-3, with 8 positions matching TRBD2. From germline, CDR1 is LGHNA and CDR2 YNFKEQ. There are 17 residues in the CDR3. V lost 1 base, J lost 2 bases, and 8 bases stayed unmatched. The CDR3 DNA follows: TGTGCCAGCAGCCAAGCAGCCGCGGGAGGTATCACAGATACGCAGTATTTT. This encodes CASSQAAAGGITDTQYF.

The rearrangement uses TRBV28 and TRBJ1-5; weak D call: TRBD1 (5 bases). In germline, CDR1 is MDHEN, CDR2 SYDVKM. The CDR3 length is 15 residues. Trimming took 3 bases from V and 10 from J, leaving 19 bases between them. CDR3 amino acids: CASSFSRGGRIPQHF. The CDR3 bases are TGTGCCAGCAGTTTTTCACGGGGGGGTCGGATTCCCCAGCATTTT.

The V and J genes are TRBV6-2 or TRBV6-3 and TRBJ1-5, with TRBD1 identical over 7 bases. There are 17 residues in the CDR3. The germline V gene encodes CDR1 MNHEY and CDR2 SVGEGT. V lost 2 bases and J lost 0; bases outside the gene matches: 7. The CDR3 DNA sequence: TGTGCCAGCAGTTACGCCAGGACAGGAGATAGCAATCAGCCCCAGCATTTT. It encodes CASSYARTGDSNQPQHF.

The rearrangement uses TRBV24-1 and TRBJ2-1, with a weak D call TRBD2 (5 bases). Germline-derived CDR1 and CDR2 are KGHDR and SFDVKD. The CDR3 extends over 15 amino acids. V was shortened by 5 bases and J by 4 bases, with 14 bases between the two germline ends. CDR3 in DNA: TGTGCCACCAGTGCCACTAGGTCGGTTTACAATGAGCAGTTCTTC. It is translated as CATSATRSVYNEQFF.

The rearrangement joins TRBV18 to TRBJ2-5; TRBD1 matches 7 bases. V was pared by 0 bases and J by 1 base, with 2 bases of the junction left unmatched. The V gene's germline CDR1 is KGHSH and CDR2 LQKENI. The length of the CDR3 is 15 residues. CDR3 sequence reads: CASSPPGQVQETQYF. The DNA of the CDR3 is TGTGCCAGCTCACCACCCGGACAGGTCCAAGAGACCCAGTACTTC.

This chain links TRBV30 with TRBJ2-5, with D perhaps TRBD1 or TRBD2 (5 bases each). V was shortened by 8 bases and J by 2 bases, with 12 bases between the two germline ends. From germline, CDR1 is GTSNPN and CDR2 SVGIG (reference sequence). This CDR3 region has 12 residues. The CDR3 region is CAGTAQQETQYF. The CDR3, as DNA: TGTGCCGGGACCGCGCAACAAGAGACCCAGTACTTC.

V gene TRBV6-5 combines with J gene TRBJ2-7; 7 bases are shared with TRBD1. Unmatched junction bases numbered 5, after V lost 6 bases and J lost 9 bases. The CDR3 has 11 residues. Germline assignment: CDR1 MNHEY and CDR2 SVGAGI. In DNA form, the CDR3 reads TGTGCCAGCAGCCGACAGGGTACGCAGTACTTC. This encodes CASSRQGTQYF.

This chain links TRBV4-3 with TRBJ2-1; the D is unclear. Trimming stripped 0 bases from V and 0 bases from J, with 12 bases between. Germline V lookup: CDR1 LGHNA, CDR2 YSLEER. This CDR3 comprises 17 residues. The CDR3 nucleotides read TGCGCCAGCAGCCAAGACGGCGGCTCCAGCTCCTACAATGAGCAGTTCTTC. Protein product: CASSQDGGSSSYNEQFF.

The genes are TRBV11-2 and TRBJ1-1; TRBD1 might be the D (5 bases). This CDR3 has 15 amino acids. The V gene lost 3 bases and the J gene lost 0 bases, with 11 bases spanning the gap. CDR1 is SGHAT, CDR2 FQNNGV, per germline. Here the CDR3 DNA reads TGTGCCAGCAGCTTGAGCGGGACCATGAACACTGAAGCTTTCTTT. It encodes CASSLSGTMNTEAFF.

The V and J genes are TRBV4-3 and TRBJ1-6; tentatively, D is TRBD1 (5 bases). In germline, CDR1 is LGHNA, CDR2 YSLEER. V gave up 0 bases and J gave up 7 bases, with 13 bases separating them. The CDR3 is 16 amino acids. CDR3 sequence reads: CASSQELGHKNSPLHF. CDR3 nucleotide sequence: TGCGCCAGCAGCCAAGAGCTAGGACATAAGAATTCACCCCTCCACTTT.

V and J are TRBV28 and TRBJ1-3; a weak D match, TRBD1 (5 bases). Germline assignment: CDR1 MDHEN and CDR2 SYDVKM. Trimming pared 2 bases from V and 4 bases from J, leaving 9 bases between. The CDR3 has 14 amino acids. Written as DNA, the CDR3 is TGTGCCAGCAGTTTAAGGGGTACCGGAAACACCATATATTTT. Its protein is CASSLRGTGNTIYF.

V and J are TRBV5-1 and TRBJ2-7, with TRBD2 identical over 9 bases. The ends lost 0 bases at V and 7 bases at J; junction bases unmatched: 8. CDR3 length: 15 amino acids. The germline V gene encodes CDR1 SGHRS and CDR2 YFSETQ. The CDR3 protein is CASSLVVAGAGEQYF. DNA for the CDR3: TGCGCCAGCAGCTTGGTTGTAGCGGGAGCGGGAGAGCAGTACTTC.

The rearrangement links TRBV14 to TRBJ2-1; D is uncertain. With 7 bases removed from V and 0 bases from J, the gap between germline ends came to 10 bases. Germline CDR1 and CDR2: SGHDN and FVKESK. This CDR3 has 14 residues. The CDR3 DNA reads TGTGCCAGCACCCGTTCGAGCTCCTACAATGAGCAGTTCTTC. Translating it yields CASTRSSSYNEQFF.

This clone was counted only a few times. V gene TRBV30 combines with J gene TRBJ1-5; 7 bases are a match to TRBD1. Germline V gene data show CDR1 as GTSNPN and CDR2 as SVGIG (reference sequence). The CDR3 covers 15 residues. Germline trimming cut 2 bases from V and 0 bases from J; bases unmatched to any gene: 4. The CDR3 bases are TGTGCCTGGAGTCTAAGACAGGGTAGCAATCAGCCCCAGCATTTT. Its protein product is CAWSLRQGSNQPQHF.

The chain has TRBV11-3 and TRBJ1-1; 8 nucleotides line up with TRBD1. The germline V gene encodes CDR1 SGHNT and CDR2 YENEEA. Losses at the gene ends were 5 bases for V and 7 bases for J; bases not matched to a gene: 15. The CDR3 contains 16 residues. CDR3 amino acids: CASSPRGRTGGDEAFF. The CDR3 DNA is TGTGCCAGCAGCCCCCGAGGCCGAACAGGGGGTGATGAAGCTTTCTTT.

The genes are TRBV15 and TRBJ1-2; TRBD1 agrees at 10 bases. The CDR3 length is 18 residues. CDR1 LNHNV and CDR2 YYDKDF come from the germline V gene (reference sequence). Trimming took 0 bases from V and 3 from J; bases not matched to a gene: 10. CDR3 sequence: CATSRDIKPGTGDYGYTF. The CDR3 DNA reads TGTGCCACCAGCAGAGATATTAAGCCCGGGACAGGGGACTATGGCTACACCTTC.

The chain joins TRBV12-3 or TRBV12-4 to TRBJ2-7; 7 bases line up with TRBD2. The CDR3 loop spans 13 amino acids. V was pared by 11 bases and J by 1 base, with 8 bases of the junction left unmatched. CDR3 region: CAWGGDPSYEQYF. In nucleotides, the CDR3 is TGTGCCTGGGGAGGGGACCCGTCCTACGAGCAGTACTTC.

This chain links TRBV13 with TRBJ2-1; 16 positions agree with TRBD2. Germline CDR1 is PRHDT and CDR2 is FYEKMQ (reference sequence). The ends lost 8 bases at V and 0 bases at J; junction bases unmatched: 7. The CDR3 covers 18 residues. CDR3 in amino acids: CASCQGLAGGNSYNEQFF. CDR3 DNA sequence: TGTGCCAGCTGTCAGGGACTAGCGGGAGGGAACTCCTACAATGAGCAGTTCTTC.

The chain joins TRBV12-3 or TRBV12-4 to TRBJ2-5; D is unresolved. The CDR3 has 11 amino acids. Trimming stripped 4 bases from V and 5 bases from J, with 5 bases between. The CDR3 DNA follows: TGTGCCAGCAGTTACGGGGAGACCCAGTACTTC. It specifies CASSYGETQYF.